The following is a T cell receptor beta chain sequence with its context. Germline V gives CDR1 SGHRS, CDR2 YFSETQ. Trimming took 4 bases from V and 3 from J, leaving 13 bases between them. CDR3 length equals 15 residues. This sample stems from a study of blood T cell repertoires in COVID-19. Across the study: PBMCs, B-cell-depleted T cells, or T cells provided the cDNA or gDNA that made up the material.

Residents of about 25 US areas, aged roughly 18 to 89 years, made up the participants. Among Cohort 3 donors, those recovered had two negative PCRs, clearance, or symptom resolution. As processed by the authors: Estimated nucleated cell counts came from reference gene primer amplification. Assay used: immunoSEQ multiplex PCR; TCRdb lists only in-frame clones, some missing. D and trimming come from the DNA, and the V and J calls and clone size come from that table. The repertoire has fewer than 350,000 clones, 80% to 90% of them found once; the top ten carry less than 2.5%. This receptor was obtained from a man aged 30-40 years who had recovered from COVID-19. Source material: PBMCs or T cells enriched from blood (not recorded which). The V call is TRBV5-1, the J call TRBJ1-4, with a tentative D call TRBD1 (6 bases). The CDR3 bases are TGCGCCAGCAGCCCCTTCAGGGGATCTAATGAAAAACTGTTTTTT. Protein: CASSPFRGSNEKLFF.